This T cell receptor beta chain was captured in a study of cytomegalovirus exposure and HLA in healthy donors. General study results and limits: In a later analysis, common viral pathogens appeared linked to several of the most significant clusters.

This CDR3 is 17 amino acids long. Germline assignment: CDR1 SEHNR and CDR2 FQNEAQ (reference sequence). The J segment lost 10 bases and the V segment lost 5 bases, leaving 18 bases of the junction unmatched. The donors comprised healthy bone marrow donors. A word on this clone: Its antigen is not known.

Researchers ran the PCR with 60 Vbeta and 13 Jbeta primers. Clones were sequenced by immunoSEQ multiplex PCR, and TCRdb holds only the in-frame ones, with some missing. The sample has around 200,000 clones, around 75% seen once. This clonotype was obtained from a male donor in good health and CMV-seronegative. Sequenced: PBMCs. V gene TRBV7-9 combines with J gene TRBJ2-1; 9 bases are a match to TRBD2. The CDR3 region has the DNA TGTGCCAGCAGCCGCCTCGGGCTAGCGGGGAGGTTTTGGGAGCAGTTCTTC. It specifies CASSRLGLAGRFWEQFF.